This entry features one TCR beta chain sequence. The clone's antigen remains unknown. Within one base of it there is no much larger clone, and no base qualities were kept. V loses 7 bases of germline sequence and J loses 5 bases, and the interval between the two ends is 17 bases. Reading from cysteine to phenylalanine, the CDR3 counts 14 amino acids. The retained sequence is limited to the CDR3, 42 bases, with the frame set at the first base. CDR1 and CDR2 (SNHLY, FYNNEI) derive from the germline V gene. The data are from a study of T cell responses to AZD1222 COVID-19 vaccine (dated by TCRdb to about 2021). Background on the whole study: AZD1222 recipients whose second dose came at about 4 weeks and those whose second dose came at about 12 weeks were combined into one group, since spike-specific TCR depth and breadth did not differ between the two schedules. TCR sequencing was performed for some 250 trial participants, of whom roughly 200 were given two doses of AZD1222 and about 25 were given two doses of MenACWY control vaccine. Enrollment into the trials was organized by age into subgroups of 18-55, 56-69 and 70-plus years, and those subgroups contained about 160, 30 and 59 TCR-sequenced participants, respectively. Points the paper makes about the study in general: Spike-specific TCR breadth and depth rose significantly after two AZD1222 doses compared with day 0 and with MenACWY recipients. In the small 56-69-year group, the increase in depth fell short of significance, most likely because of low power. No day 14 peak-response samples were available, so repertoires were characterized only after the peak T cell response. Participants were mostly white British and included more females than males, and it was suggested by the authors that clonal diversity may have been underestimated. Reportedly, close to half of the unique spike-specific TCRs recognized epitopes lying outside the regions that are mutated in the B.1.351 and B.1.1.7 variants. Conclusions about previously exposed vaccinees were limited because only five to seven AZD1222 recipients were SARS-CoV-2 seropositive at baseline. The vaccine-associated CD4 TCRs covered the entire spike protein, and the dominant responses fell in regions 160-218 and 743-854.

The CDR3 regions of human TCRbeta chains were analyzed by immunosequencing. As for the original processing: Repertoire TCRs were checked for matches against a reference library of SARS-CoV-2-specific TCRs that had been generated using the MIRA antigen-specificity platform. Breadth was defined as the fraction of unique TCRs that were SARS-CoV-2-associated, and depth was defined as the fraction of total T cells that were SARS-CoV-2-associated. Using the MIRA data, each spike-specific TCR was assigned both to the spike region to which the TCR was reactive and to a CD4 or CD8 class. Log10-transformed breadth and depth values were compared by one-way ANOVA with Sidak's multiple comparisons tests. TCRdb limited this immuneACCESS table to in-frame rearrangements with V and J called. A share of clones is missing; checked studies link under half to unresolved V genes, and the rest is unexplained. The DNA gave D and trimming, while V, J and clone size come from that table. Present in this sample are fewer than 150,000 clones, more than 85% of which were seen just once. Around 4.7% of the sample goes to the ten largest clones.

This sample's time point label indicates: baseline before first vaccination. The vaccinee samples were drawn from two UK trials, COV001 and COV002, one of which was a single-blind randomized controlled phase 2/3 trial testing AZD1222 (ChAdOx1 nCoV-19) in healthy adults. For TCRbeta chain sequencing, PBMC samples were collected from trial participants at day 0 and at day 28 after the second dose. The rearranged segments are TRBV2 and TRBJ2-5; TRBD2 is possibly the D segment (7 matching bases). The clonotype originates from an adult in good health. Sequencing used peripheral blood, obtained on day 0 of AZD1222 vaccination. The sequenced DNA: TGTGCCAGCACCACTGGGGGGGGCTGGGAGACCCAGTACTTC. Its translation reads: CASTTGGGWETQYF.